These 2 T cell receptor beta chains share one sample of origin, sequenced in a study of technical replicates of blood from a few donors. The repertoire was sequenced with immunoSEQ multiplex PCR; TCRdb's copy has only in-frame clones and lacks some. The sample holds about 61,000 clones; about 96% are singletons and the top ten take over 0.15%. Sequenced material: T cells isolated from PBMCs. The receptor set was obtained from a human donor in good health.

The CDR3 sequence is CASSNVRDDTGELFF. CDR3 DNA sequence: TGTGCCAGCAGCAATGTCAGGGATGACACCGGGGAGCTGTTTTTT. The chain couples TRBV5-4 to TRBJ2-2; D might be TRBD1 (5 bases). Between the trimmed V and J ends, which lost 4 bases and 3 bases, there was a span of 13 bases. This CDR3 region has 15 residues. Germline lookup yields CDR1 SGHNT and CDR2 YYREEE (reference sequence).

This chain joins TRBV5-1 and TRBJ1-1; no clear D gene. From germline, CDR1 is SGHRS and CDR2 YFSETQ. V gave up 8 bases and J gave up 1 base, with 12 bases separating them. This CDR3 spans 13 amino acids. The CDR3 loop reads CASRPLGNTEAFF. CDR3 coding DNA: TGCGCCAGTCGTCCCCTAGGGAACACTGAAGCTTTCTTT.